This T cell receptor beta chain derives from a study of blood T cell repertoires in COVID-19. Study summary: Samples taken during acute and convalescent COVID-19 were collected in the United States, Italy and Spain. The cDNA or gDNA used as material had been derived from T cells, B-cell-depleted T cells, or PBMCs.

The CDR3 has 16 amino acids. The V gene end was trimmed by 0 bases and the J gene end by 2 bases; junction bases not matched to a gene: 6. Germline CDR1 reads SGDLS; CDR2 reads YYNGEE. In the original analysis: Estimation of nucleated cell counts was performed using reference gene primer amplification. Produced via immunoSEQ multiplex PCR; TCRdb's table is partial and in-frame only. The DNA was the basis for D and trimming; V, J and clone size are from that table. The sample holds fewer than 130,000 clones, 70% to 90% seen once. The V call is TRBV9, the J call TRBJ2-5; 8 bases are a match to TRBD2. Sequencing was performed on peripheral blood. This receptor was taken from a woman between 45 and 65 years old with acute or convalescent COVID-19. The CDR3 nucleotides read TGTGCCAGCAGCGTAGGGGTAAGCGGGGGTCAAGAGACCCAGTACTTC. Translation gives CASSVGVSGGQETQYF.